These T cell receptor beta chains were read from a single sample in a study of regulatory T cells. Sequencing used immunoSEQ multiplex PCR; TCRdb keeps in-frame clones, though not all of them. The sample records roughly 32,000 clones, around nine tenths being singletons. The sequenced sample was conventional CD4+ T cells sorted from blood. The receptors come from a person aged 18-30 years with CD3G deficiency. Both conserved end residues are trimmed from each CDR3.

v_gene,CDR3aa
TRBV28,ASSLGGHPTDTQY
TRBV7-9,ASSLGRGRNTEAF
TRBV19,ASSTGISTDTQY
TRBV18,ASSPRVFVEQF
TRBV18,ASSPMIASGRADEQY
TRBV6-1,ASRYLALNTGELF
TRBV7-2,ASSLDSLAGYTDTQY
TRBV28,ASSPFVNRAQQQY
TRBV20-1,SARENNEQF
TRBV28,ASSLWTGERPYEQY
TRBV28,ASSNYRTRNQPQH
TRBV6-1,ASRAGRLNEQF
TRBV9,ASSGPSSYEQY
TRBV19,ATSVVSGTVLL
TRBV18,ASSPDRGRSEAF
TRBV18,ASSRGTDYEQY
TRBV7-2,ASSLRVQETQY
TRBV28,ASSLWGPAGYT
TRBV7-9,ASSTGGPMAPHEQF
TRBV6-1,ASSIRAEGEQY
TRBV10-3,AISARDDAEAF
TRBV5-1,ASSLGRGPQETQY
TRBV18,ASSPARGEQF
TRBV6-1,ASSSGRDTGELF
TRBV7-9,ASSSTANYGYT
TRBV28,ASSLYGGSPYEQY
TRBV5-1,ASSFGRDGEAF
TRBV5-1,ASSLETFAGTQY
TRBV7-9,ASSAEGAHGYT
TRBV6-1,ASSRTGIMKKLF
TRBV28,ASSLGGRQNEQF
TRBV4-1,ASSPRTNGGEQY
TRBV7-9,ASSLVSDTQY
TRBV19,ASSPDRDNGELF
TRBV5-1,ASSVIPSTDTQY
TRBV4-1,ASSRDSSGISYEQY
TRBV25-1,ASSEGKGGYNEQF
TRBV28,ASSFLVEGIGGGYT
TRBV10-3,ASRGEGRNEQY
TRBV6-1,ASSVGGRDRGHTGELF
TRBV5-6,ASSFRQDTDTQY
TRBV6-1,ASSEPGGGNNEQF
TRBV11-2,ASSLGLLRGEAF
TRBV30,AWSGQGAIGELF
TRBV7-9,ASSLAAWISNEQF
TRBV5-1,ASSFEGYEQY
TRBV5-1,ASRRDREAGELF
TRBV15,ATSRARGSDIAKNIQY
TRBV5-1,ASGPGATDTQY
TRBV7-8,ASSARLAGDGELF
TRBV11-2,ASSLGYSREETQY